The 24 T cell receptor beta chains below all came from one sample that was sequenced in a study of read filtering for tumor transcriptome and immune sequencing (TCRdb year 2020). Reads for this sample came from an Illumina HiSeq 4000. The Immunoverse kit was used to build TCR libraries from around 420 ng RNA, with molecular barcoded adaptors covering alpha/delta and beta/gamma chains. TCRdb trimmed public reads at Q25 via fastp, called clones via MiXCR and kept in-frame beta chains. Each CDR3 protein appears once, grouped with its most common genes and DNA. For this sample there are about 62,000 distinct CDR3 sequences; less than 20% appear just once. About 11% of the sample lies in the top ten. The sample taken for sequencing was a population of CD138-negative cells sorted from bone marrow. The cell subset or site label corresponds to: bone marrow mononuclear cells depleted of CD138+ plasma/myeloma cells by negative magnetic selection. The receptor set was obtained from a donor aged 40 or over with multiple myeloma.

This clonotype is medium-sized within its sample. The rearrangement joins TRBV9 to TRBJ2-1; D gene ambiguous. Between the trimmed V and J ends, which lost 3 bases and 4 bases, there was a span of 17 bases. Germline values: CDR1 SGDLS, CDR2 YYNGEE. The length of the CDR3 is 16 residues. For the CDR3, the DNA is TGTGCCAGCAGCGCTAACGACATGACCTTTTACAATGAGCAGTTCTTC. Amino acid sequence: CASSANDMTFYNEQFF.

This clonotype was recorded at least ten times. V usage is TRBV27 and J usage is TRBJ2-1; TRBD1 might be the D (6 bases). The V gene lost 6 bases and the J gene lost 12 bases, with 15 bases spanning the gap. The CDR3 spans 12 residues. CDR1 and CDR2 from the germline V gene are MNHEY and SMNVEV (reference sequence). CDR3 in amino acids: CASSPRGMRQFF. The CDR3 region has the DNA TGTGCCAGCAGCCCGAGGGGGATGCGGCAGTTCTTC.

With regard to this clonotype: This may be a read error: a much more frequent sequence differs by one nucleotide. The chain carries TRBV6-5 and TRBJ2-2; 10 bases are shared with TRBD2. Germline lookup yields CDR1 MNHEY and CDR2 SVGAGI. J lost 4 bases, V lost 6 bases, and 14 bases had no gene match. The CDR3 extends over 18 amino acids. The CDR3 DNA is TGTGCCAGCAGGTCCCGGGGGGCTAGCGGGGGCAGCACCGGGGAGCTGTTTTTT. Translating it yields CASRSRGASGGSTGELFF.

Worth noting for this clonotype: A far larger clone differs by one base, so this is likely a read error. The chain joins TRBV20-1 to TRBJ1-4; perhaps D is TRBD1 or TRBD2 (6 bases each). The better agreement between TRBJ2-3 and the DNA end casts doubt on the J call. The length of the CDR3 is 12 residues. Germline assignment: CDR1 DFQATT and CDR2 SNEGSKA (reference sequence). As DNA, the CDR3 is TGCAGTGCAGAGGGGGGCGCAGGTACGCAGTATTTT. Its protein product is CSAEGGAGTQYF.

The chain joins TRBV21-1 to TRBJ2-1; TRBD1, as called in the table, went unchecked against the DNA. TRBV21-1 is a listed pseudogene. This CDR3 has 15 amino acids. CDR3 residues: CASSKNASQGNEQFF. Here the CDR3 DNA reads TGTGCCAGCAGCAAAAATGCAAGCCAGGGAAATGAGCAGTTCTTC.

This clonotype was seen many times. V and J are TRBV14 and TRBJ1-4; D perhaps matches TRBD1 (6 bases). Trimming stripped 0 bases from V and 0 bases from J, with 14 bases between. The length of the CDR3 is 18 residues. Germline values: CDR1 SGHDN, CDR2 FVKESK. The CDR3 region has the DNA TGTGCCAGCAGCCAAGAAGACTGGGGGACAACAACTAATGAAAAACTGTTTTTT. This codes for CASSQEDWGTTTNEKLFF.

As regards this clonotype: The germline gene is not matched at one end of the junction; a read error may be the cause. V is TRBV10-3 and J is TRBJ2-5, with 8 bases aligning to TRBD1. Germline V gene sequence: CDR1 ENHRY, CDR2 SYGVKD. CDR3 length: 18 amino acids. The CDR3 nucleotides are TGTGCCATCGGTGAGTCGGGCAGGGGGCTTCGGGGGCGAGAGACCCAGTACTTC. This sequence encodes CAIGESGRGLRGRETQYF.

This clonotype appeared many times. The CDR3 spells CASSISKGARKAGANVLTF. The CDR3 region has the DNA TGTGCCAGTAGTATTTCTAAGGGGGCGCGTAAGGCTGGGGCCAACGTCCTGACTTTC. The chain carries TRBV19 and TRBJ2-6; TRBD1 agrees at 7 bases. V was pared by 3 bases and J by 2 bases, with 13 bases of the junction left unmatched. From germline, CDR1 is LNHDA and CDR2 SQIVND (reference sequence). CDR3 length equals 19 residues. The whole variable domain, filled in from reference TRBV19 and TRBJ2-6, reads DGGITQSPKYLFRKEGQNVTLSCEQNLNHDAMYWYRQDPGQGLRLIYYSQIVNDFQKGDIAEGYSVSREKKESFPLTVTSAQKNPTAFYLCASSISKGARKAGANVLTFGAGSRLTVL.

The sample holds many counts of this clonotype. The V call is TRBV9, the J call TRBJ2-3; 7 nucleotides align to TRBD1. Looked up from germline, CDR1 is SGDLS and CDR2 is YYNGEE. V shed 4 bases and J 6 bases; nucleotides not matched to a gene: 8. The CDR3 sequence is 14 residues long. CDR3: CASSIQGELDTQYF. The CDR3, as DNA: TGTGCCAGCAGCATTCAGGGGGAGCTGGATACGCAGTATTTT.

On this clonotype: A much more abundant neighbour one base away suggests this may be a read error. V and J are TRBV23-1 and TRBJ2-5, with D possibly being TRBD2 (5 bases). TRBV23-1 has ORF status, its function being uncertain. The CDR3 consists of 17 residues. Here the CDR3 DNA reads TGCGTCAGCAGTCAACCCACGAGCCAGGAGGACCAAGAGACCCAGTACTTC. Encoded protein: CVSSQPTSQEDQETQYF.

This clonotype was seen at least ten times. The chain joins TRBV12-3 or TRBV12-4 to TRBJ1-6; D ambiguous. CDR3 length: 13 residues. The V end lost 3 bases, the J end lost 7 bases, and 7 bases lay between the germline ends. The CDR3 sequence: CASSFGGNSPLHF. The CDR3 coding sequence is TGTGCCAGCAGTTTCGGCGGCAATTCACCCCTCCACTTT.

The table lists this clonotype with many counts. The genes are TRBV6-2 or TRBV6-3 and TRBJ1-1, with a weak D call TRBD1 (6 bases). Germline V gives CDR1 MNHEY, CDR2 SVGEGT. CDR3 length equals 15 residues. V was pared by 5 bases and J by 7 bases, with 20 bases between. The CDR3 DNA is TGTGCCAGCAGTCGGTGGACAGCCCGGGGAGTTGAAGCTTTCTTT. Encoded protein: CASSRWTARGVEAFF.

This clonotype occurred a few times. CDR3 nucleotide sequence: TGTGCCAGCAGCCCTGGGACAGGGGATAGCAATCAGCCCCAGCATTTT. As protein: CASSPGTGDSNQPQHF. V gene TRBV5-6 combines with J gene TRBJ1-5, with 10 bases fitting TRBD1. Germline CDR1 is SGHDT and CDR2 is YYEEEE. This CDR3 is 16 amino acids long. V was pared by 4 bases and J by 0 bases, with 4 bases of the junction left unmatched.

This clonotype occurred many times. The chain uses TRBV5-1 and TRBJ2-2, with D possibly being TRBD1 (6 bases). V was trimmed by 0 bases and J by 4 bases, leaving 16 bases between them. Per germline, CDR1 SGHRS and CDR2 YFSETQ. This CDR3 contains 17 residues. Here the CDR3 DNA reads TGCGCCAGCAGCTTGGGAGGGGGTATCCAGTCCACCGGGGAGCTGTTTTTT. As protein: CASSLGGGIQSTGELFF.

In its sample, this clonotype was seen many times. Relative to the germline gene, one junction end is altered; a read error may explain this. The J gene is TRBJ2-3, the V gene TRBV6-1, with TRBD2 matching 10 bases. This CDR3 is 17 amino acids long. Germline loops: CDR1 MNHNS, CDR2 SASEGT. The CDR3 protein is CASSEGVAGGFTDRQYF. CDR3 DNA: TGTGCCAGCAGTGAAGGGGTAGCGGGGGGATTCACAGATAGGCAGTATTTT.

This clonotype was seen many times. The CDR3, as DNA: TGTGCCAGCAGTAAACTCGCCGGGGAGCTGTTTTTT. This codes for CASSKLAGELFF. The V and J genes are TRBV28 and TRBJ2-2; D unresolved. The V and J ends lost 5 bases and 6 bases respectively, with 7 bases between them. Germline CDR1 MDHEN, CDR2 SYDVKM. This CDR3 contains 12 residues.

The CDR3 DNA is TGTGCCTGGAGGCCGGGTCCGGGAGAGCCCCAGCATTTT. Its translation is CAWRPGPGEPQHF. The rearrangement links TRBV30 to TRBJ1-5; D uncertain. The germline V gene has CDR1 GTSNPN and CDR2 SVGIG (reference sequence). Trimming left V 3 bases short and J 8 bases short, with 14 bases between. CDR3 size: 13 residues.

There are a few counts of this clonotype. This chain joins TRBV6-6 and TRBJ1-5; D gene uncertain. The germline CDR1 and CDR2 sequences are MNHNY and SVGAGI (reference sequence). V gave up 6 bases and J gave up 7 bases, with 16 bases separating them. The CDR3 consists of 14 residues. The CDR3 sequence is CASRQASMGQPQHF. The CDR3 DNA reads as TGTGCCAGCAGGCAGGCTAGCATGGGCCAGCCCCAGCATTTT.

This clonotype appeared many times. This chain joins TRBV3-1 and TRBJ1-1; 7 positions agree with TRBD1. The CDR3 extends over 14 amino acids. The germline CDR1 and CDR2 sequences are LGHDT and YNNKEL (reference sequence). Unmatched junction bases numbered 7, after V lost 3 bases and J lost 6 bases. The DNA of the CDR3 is TGTGCCAGCAGCCACCAAGACAGGGACGCTGAAGCTTTCTTT. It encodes CASSHQDRDAEAFF.

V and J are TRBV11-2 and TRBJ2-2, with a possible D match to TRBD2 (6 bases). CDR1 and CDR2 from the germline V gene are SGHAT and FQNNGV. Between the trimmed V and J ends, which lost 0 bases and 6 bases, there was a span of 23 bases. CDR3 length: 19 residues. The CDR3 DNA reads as TGTGCCAGCAGCTTAGATCGATTCGCCGGGAGAAAGAGGCCCGGGGAGCTGTTTTTT. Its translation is CASSLDRFAGRKRPGELFF.

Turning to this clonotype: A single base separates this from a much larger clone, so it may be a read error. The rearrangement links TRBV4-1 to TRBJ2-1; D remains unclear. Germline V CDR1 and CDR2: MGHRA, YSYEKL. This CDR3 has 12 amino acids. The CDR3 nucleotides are TGCGCCAGCAACCAAGATCTGGTTGAGCAGTTCTTC. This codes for CASNQDLVEQFF.

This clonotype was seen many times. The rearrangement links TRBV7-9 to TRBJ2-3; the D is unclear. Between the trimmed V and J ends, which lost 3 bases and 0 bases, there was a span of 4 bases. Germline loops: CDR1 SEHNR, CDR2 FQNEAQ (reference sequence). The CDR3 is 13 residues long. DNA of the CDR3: TGTGCCAGCAGCTTTTACAGCACAGATACGCAGTATTTT. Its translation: CASSFYSTDTQYF.

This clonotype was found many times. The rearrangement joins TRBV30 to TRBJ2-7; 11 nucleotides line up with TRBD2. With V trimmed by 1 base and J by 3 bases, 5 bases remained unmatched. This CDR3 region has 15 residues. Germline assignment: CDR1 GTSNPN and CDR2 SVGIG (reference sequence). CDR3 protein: CAWSDEGTSGYEQYF. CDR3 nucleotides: TGTGCCTGGAGTGACGAGGGGACTAGCGGCTACGAGCAGTACTTC.

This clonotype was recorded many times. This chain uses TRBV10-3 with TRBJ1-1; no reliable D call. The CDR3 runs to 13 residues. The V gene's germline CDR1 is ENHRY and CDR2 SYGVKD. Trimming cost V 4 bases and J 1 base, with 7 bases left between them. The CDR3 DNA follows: TGTGCCATCAGTGGAGCGCAGAACACTGAAGCTTTCTTT. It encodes CAISGAQNTEAFF.